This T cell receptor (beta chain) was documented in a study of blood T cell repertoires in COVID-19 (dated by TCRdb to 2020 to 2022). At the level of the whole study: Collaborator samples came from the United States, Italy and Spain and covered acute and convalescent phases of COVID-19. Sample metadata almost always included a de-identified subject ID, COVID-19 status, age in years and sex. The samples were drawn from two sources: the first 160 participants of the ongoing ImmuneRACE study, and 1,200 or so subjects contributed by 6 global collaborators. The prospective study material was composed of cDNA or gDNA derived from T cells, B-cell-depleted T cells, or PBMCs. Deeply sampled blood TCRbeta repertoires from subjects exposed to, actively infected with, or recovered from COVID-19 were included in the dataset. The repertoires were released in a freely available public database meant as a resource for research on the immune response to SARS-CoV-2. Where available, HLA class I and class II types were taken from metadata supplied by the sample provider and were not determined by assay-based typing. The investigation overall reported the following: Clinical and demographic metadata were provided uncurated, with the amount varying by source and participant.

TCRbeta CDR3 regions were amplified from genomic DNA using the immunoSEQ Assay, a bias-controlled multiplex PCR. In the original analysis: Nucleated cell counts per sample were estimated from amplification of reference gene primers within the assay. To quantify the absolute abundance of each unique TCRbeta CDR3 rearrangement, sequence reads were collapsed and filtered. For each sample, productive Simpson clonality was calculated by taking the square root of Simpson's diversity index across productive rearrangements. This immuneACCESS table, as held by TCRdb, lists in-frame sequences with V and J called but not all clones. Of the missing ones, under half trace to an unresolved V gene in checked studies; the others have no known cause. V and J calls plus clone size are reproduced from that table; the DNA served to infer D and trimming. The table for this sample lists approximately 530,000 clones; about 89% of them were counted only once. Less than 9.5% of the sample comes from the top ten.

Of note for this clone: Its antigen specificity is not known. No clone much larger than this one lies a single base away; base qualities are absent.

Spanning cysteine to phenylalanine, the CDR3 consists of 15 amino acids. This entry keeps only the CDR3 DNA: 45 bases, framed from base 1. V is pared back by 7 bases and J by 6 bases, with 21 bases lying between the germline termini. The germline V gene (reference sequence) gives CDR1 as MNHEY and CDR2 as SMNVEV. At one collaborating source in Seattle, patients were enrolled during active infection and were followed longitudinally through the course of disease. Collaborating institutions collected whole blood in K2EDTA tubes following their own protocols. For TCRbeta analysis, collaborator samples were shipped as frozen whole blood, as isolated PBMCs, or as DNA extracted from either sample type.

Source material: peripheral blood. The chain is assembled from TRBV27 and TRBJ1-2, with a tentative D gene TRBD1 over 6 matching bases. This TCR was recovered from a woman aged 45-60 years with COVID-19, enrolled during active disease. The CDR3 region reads CASTLYPGGRDGYTF. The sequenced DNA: TGTGCCAGCACCCTTTATCCCGGGGGGCGCGATGGCTACACCTTC.